These 20 T cell receptor beta chains share one sample of origin, sequenced in a study of blood T cells in healthy people across ages. Combining a sample-barcoded 5' primer with a J-beta primer mix, a second PCR ran for roughly 7 to 11 cycles. A single record per CDR3 protein comes from TCRdb applying MiXCR to the 5' RACE reads. The sample lists about 640,000 distinct CDR3 sequences; 58% were seen once. The sample consisted of blood. Receptors were obtained from a man aged 55 to 70 in good health.

This clonotype was seen only once. The CDR3 spells CASSWGLAGTETQYF. DNA of the CDR3: TGCGCCAGCAGCTGGGGACTAGCGGGGACGGAGACCCAGTACTTC. The chain employs TRBV5-1 and TRBJ2-5; 13 bases align to TRBD2. This CDR3 spans 15 amino acids. V lost 3 bases to trimming and J lost 5 bases; unmatched junction nucleotides: 4. Germline values: CDR1 SGHRS, CDR2 YFSETQ.

The chain combines TRBV11-2 with TRBJ2-1; D is possibly TRBD2 (7 bases). Germline V gene sequence: CDR1 SGHAT, CDR2 FQNNGV. This CDR3 contains 17 residues. Trimming pared 7 bases from V and 3 bases from J, leaving 22 bases between. The CDR3: CASTKGGAGALYNEQFF. The CDR3 region has the DNA TGTGCCAGCACCAAGGGGGGGGCGGGGGCGCTCTACAATGAGCAGTTCTTC.

V is TRBV5-1 and J is TRBJ2-5; TRBD2 matches at 11 bases. J lost 2 bases, V lost 6 bases, and 6 bases had no gene match. CDR3 length: 15 amino acids. Germline V CDR1 and CDR2: SGHRS, YFSETQ. CDR3 in amino acids: CASIQLAGGQETQYF. In nucleotides, the CDR3 is TGCGCCAGCATCCAGCTAGCGGGGGGTCAAGAGACCCAGTACTTC.

V gene TRBV5-4 combines with J gene TRBJ2-1, with TRBD2 matching over 9 bases. The length of the CDR3 is 15 residues. Losses at the gene ends were 0 bases for V and 6 bases for J; bases not matched to a gene: 4. Germline V CDR1 and CDR2: SGHNT, YYREEE (reference sequence). The CDR3 coding sequence is TGTGCCAGCAGCTTGGTAGCGGGGGACCCCAATGAGCAGTTCTTC. Translation gives CASSLVAGDPNEQFF.

The chain links TRBV5-1 to TRBJ1-2, with D perhaps TRBD1 (5 bases). V was cut by 3 bases and J by 4 bases, with 13 bases left in between. Per germline, CDR1 SGHRS and CDR2 YFSETQ. The CDR3 covers 14 residues. Here the CDR3 reads CASSSRDGTYGYTF. The CDR3 DNA reads TGCGCCAGCAGCTCCCGGGACGGGACCTATGGCTACACCTTC.

The J gene is TRBJ2-6, the V gene TRBV5-1; possibly TRBD2 for D (5 bases). The CDR3 spans 16 residues. V lost 2 bases, J lost 2 bases, and 11 bases lay in between. The germline V gene encodes CDR1 SGHRS and CDR2 YFSETQ. CDR3: CASSLEGRAGANVLTF. The CDR3 DNA reads TGCGCCAGCAGCTTAGAGGGAAGGGCTGGGGCCAACGTCCTGACTTTC.

The genes are TRBV3-1 and TRBJ2-1; possibly TRBD1 for D (6 bases). CDR3 size: 14 residues. In germline, CDR1 is LGHDT, CDR2 YNNKEL (reference sequence). Deletions cut 3 bases from V and 6 bases from J, with 12 bases between. Here the CDR3 reads CASSQGAYGNEQFF. As DNA, the CDR3 is TGTGCCAGCAGCCAGGGGGCATATGGCAATGAGCAGTTCTTC.

With respect to this clonotype: One end of the junction fails to match germline, which may point to a read error. This chain links TRBV10-3 with TRBJ2-7; D is uncertain. Germline-derived CDR1 and CDR2 are ENHRY and SYGVKD. This CDR3 is built from 12 residues. The CDR3 is CAFSDFPYEQYF. CDR3 bases: TGTGCCTTCAGTGATTTCCCCTACGAGCAGTACTTC.

J is TRBJ1-6 and V is TRBV7-9; 7 bases map to TRBD1. This CDR3 has 13 residues. CDR1 is SEHNR, CDR2 FQNEAQ, per germline (reference sequence). Trimming cost V 10 bases and J 7 bases; bases outside gene matches: 7. The DNA for the CDR3 is TGTGCCATTACGACAGGGAGCAATTCACCCCTCCACTTT. It is translated as CAITTGSNSPLHF.

This chain links TRBV7-9 with TRBJ2-1; the D is unclear. The CDR3 has 14 amino acids. CDR1 is SEHNR, CDR2 FQNEAQ, per germline (reference sequence). V was shortened by 3 bases and J by 5 bases, with 11 bases between the two germline ends. The CDR3 sequence: CASSFGNTDNEQFF. The CDR3 DNA follows: TGTGCCAGCAGCTTTGGTAACACGGACAATGAGCAGTTCTTC.

V usage is TRBV7-9 and J usage is TRBJ1-4; D might be TRBD1 (5 bases). The CDR3 is 15 residues long. Germline assignment: CDR1 SEHNR and CDR2 FQNEAQ (reference sequence). The V end was cut by 6 bases, the J end by 5 bases, with 16 bases between. CDR3 sequence: CASSREGRSNEKLFF. DNA of the CDR3: TGTGCCAGCAGTCGAGAGGGACGGTCAAATGAAAAACTGTTTTTT. The variable domain in full, completed from reference TRBV7-9 and TRBJ1-4, reads DTGVSQNPRHKITKRGQNVTFRCDPISEHNRLYWYRQTLGQGPEFLTYFQNEAQLEKSRLLSDRFSAERPKGSFSTLEIQRTEQGDSAMYLCASSREGRSNEKLFFGSGTQLSVL.

This clonotype appeared a few times. The V call is TRBV7-2, the J call TRBJ2-3; 8 bases fit TRBD1. Germline CDR1 reads SGHTA; CDR2 reads FQGNSA. V was pared by 3 bases and J by 0 bases, with 5 bases of the junction left unmatched. This CDR3 region has 16 residues. As DNA, the CDR3 is TGTGCCAGCAGCTTGGGGACAGGCACTAGCACAGATACGCAGTATTTT. Its translation: CASSLGTGTSTDTQYF.

This clonotype was observed a handful of times. The V call is TRBV10-2, the J call TRBJ2-3; 10 bases fit TRBD2. Per germline, CDR1 WSHSY and CDR2 SAAADI. Unmatched junction bases numbered 3, after V lost 6 bases and J lost 3 bases. This CDR3 contains 14 residues. The CDR3 sequence: CASRIAGGTDTQYF. DNA for the CDR3: TGCGCCAGCAGGATAGCGGGGGGAACAGATACGCAGTATTTT.

The V gene is TRBV20-1, the J gene TRBJ2-1; TRBD2 aligns across 14 bases. Germline values: CDR1 DFQATT, CDR2 SNEGSKA (reference sequence). The CDR3 contains 16 residues. V lost 3 bases and J lost 6; bases outside the gene matches: 7. CDR3 in amino acids: CSASSGLAGATNEQFF. CDR3 coding DNA: TGCAGTGCTAGCTCGGGACTAGCGGGGGCCACCAATGAGCAGTTCTTC.

This clonotype was counted once. This chain joins TRBV20-1 and TRBJ1-4; 9 bases agree with TRBD1. The length of the CDR3 is 15 residues. Trimming cost V 6 bases and J 8 bases; bases outside gene matches: 13. CDR1 is DFQATT, CDR2 SNEGSKA, per germline (reference sequence). In DNA, the CDR3 is TGCAGTGCAAGCCGTCCCGGGACAGGGCTAGAAAAACTGTTTTTT. This codes for CSASRPGTGLEKLFF.

The rearrangement links TRBV7-2 to TRBJ2-1; D is uncertain. With 1 base removed from V and 6 bases from J, the gap between germline ends came to 10 bases. CDR3 length: 14 amino acids. Germline CDR1 SGHTA, CDR2 FQGNSA. CDR3 loop: CASSLGLTPNEQFF. The CDR3 DNA reads TGTGCCAGCAGCTTAGGGCTAACCCCCAATGAGCAGTTCTTC. The full variable domain, its missing parts supplied by reference TRBV7-2 and TRBJ2-1, is GAGVSQSPSNKVTEKGKDVELRCDPISGHTALYWYRQSLGQGLEFLIYFQGNSAPDKSGLPSDRFSAERTGGSVSTLTIQRTQQEDSAVYLCASSLGLTPNEQFFGPGTRLTVL.

This chain joins TRBV12-3 or TRBV12-4 and TRBJ2-7; D call uncertain. The V end was cut by 5 bases, the J end by 0 bases, with 14 bases between. This CDR3 region has 15 residues. As DNA, the CDR3 is TGTGCCAGCAGTCCAAAAGTCAGGCACTCCTACGAGCAGTACTTC. It translates to CASSPKVRHSYEQYF.

This clonotype was counted once. The chain uses TRBV20-1 and TRBJ2-3; 9 bases align to TRBD2. The CDR3 contains 17 residues. V lost 0 bases, J lost 1 base, and 8 bases stayed unmatched. Germline V gene lookup returns CDR1 DFQATT and CDR2 SNEGSKA (reference sequence). The CDR3 region is CSARDPSAGGGTDTQYF. CDR3 in DNA: TGCAGTGCTAGAGACCCTTCAGCGGGGGGAGGCACAGATACGCAGTATTTT.

The CDR3 is CSVEAGMNTEAFF. DNA of the CDR3: TGCAGCGTTGAAGCAGGGATGAACACTGAAGCTTTCTTT. This rearrangement joins TRBV29-1 to TRBJ1-1, with D possibly TRBD1 on 5 matching bases. The CDR3 totals 13 residues. V shed 1 base and J shed 0 bases, with 6 bases lying between them. The germline V gene has CDR1 SQVTM and CDR2 ANQGSEA.

The rearrangement joins TRBV6-2 or TRBV6-3 to TRBJ2-7; weak D call: TRBD2 (7 bases). Germline V gene sequence: CDR1 MNHEY, CDR2 SVGEGT. Trimming stripped 5 bases from V and 4 bases from J, with 18 bases between. CDR3 length equals 15 residues. CDR3 in DNA: TGTGCCAGCAGTCTCGAGGACAGCGGGATTTACGAGCAGTACTTC. Its protein product is CASSLEDSGIYEQYF.